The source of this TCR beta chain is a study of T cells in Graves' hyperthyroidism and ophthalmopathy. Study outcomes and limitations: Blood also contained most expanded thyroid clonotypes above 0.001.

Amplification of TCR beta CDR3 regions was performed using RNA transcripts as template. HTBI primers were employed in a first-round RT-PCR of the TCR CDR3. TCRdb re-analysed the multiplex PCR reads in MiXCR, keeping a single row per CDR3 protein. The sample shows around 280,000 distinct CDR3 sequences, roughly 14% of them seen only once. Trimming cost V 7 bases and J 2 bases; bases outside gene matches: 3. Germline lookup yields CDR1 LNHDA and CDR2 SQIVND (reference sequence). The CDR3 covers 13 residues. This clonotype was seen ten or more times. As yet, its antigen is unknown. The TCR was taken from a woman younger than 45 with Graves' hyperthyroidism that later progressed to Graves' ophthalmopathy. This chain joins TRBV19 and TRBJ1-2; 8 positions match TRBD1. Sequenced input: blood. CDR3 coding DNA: TGTGCCAGTACCCGGACAGGGAACTATGGCTACACCTTC. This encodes CASTRTGNYGYTF.